What follows is one T cell receptor (beta chain) and its context. This CDR3 contains 16 residues. This entry is derived from a study of blood T cell repertoires in COVID-19. At the level of the study: Collection of acute and convalescent COVID-19 samples took place in the United States, Italy and Spain. PBMCs, B-cell-depleted T cells, or T cells provided the cDNA or gDNA that made up the material.

Original methodology: How many nucleated cells were present was estimated from reference gene primer amplification. Using immunoSEQ multiplex PCR, the repertoire was profiled, and TCRdb retains in-frame clones only, with some absent. For V, J and clone size, that table is used; D and trimming come from the DNA. The sample shows 25,000 to 35,000 clones, roughly 80% of them seen only once. The chain combines TRBV12-2 with TRBJ1-1; the table's TRBD1 call for D was not verified on the DNA. TRBV12-2 is listed as a pseudogene. This TCR was recovered from a woman aged 65 to 85 with acute or convalescent COVID-19. The source material was peripheral blood. In DNA form, the CDR3 reads TGTGCAAGTCGCTTAAGGACAGGGATAGGGGACACTGAAGCTTTCTTT. Encoded protein: CASRLRTGIGDTEAFF.